The TCR beta chain under discussion was sequenced for a study of T cells in Graves' hyperthyroidism and ophthalmopathy. Study findings and constraints: Peripheral blood also featured most of the thyroid clonotypes expanded above 0.001. The model's output predicted ophthalmopathy at a median of 6.5 months prior to onset.

A patient was excluded if there was uncontrolled infection, other autoimmune disease, pregnancy or lactation. Germline V gene data show CDR1 as MNHEY and CDR2 as SVGAGI. The V end lost 2 bases, the J end lost 4 bases, and 14 bases lay between the germline ends. This CDR3 has 15 amino acids. This clonotype was counted at least ten times. What it binds is not known. It was RNA transcripts that yielded the amplified TCR beta CDR3 regions. Initially, a first-round RT-PCR of the TCR CDR3 employed the HTBI primer set. One entry per CDR3 protein results from TCRdb running MiXCR on the multiplex PCR reads. The profile shows 330,000 or so distinct CDR3 sequences, around a sixth of them singletons.

Sequencing used blood. The chain employs TRBV6-5 and TRBJ1-2; TRBD1 might be the D (5 bases). The sequence was collected from a woman aged 40 to 50 with Graves' ophthalmopathy. The chain's CDR3 is CASSYEGVAGYGYTF. CDR3 nucleotides: TGTGCCAGCAGTTACGAAGGGGTTGCCGGCTATGGCTACACCTTC.